The 9 T cell receptor beta chains listed next were all sequenced from one sample in a study of T cell responses to AZD1222 COVID-19 vaccine. Produced via immunoSEQ multiplex PCR; TCRdb's table is partial and in-frame only. The profile shows around 100,000 clones, 90% to 95% of them singletons. The sample consisted of peripheral blood, taken on day 0 of AZD1222 vaccination. The receptors were gathered from an adult in good health.

The V and J genes are TRBV24-1 and TRBJ2-2; TRBD2 matches 12 bases. The CDR3 is made up of 18 amino acids. From germline, CDR1 is KGHDR and CDR2 SFDVKD. Trimming took 0 bases from V and 6 from J; bases not matched to a gene: 7. CDR3 protein: CATSDLPLTSGSPGELFF. CDR3 nucleotides: TGTGCCACCAGTGATTTGCCCCTGACTAGCGGGAGTCCCGGGGAGCTGTTTTTT.

The V and J genes are TRBV29-1 and TRBJ2-7, with D possibly matching TRBD2 (6 bases). The CDR3 is 11 residues long. Germline V lookup: CDR1 SQVTM, CDR2 ANQGSEA. Trimming shortened V by 6 bases and J by 6 bases, and 12 bases separated the two germline ends. The CDR3 region is CSVAEGSEQYF. The CDR3 DNA follows: TGCAGCGTCGCGGAGGGTTCCGAGCAGTACTTC.

The chain links TRBV21-1 to TRBJ2-6; TRBD1, the table's D call, was not compared with the DNA. TRBV21-1 is a pseudogene. This CDR3 comprises 17 residues. As DNA, the CDR3 is TGTGCCAGCAGCAAAGAGGGCAGGGTCGCTGGGGCCAACGTCCTGACTTTC. This gives the protein CASSKEGRVAGANVLTF.

This rearrangement joins TRBV5-1 to TRBJ1-4, with a tentative D call TRBD1 (5 bases). V was pared by 4 bases and J by 8 bases, with 12 bases between. The CDR3 consists of 13 residues. CDR1 SGHRS and CDR2 YFSETQ come from the germline V gene. The CDR3 reads CASSRGLEEKLFF. CDR3 sequence (DNA): TGCGCCAGCAGCAGGGGACTGGAGGAAAAACTGTTTTTT.

This clone was seen more than once but under ten times. The chain employs TRBV28 and TRBJ1-5; 9 bases map to TRBD1. CDR1 is MDHEN, CDR2 SYDVKM, per germline. V shed 6 bases and J 4 bases; nucleotides not matched to a gene: 7. The CDR3 consists of 15 residues. The CDR3 region is CASSKPGTGNQPQHF. CDR3 DNA: TGTGCCAGCAGCAAACCCGGGACAGGGAATCAGCCCCAGCATTTT.

The chain carries TRBV6-6 and TRBJ1-2, with D tentatively TRBD1 (5 bases). CDR3 length equals 16 residues. Trimming shortened V by 6 bases and J by 0 bases, and 17 bases separated the two germline ends. Germline V gives CDR1 MNHNY, CDR2 SVGAGI (reference sequence). CDR3 residues: CASSLDSPTPNYGYTF. DNA of the CDR3: TGTGCCAGCAGCTTAGACAGTCCCACCCCTAACTATGGCTACACCTTC.

This clone was detected a few times. The chain employs TRBV7-9 and TRBJ1-1; D gene ambiguous. The V and J ends lost 4 bases and 4 bases respectively, with 13 bases between them. Germline V lookup: CDR1 SEHNR, CDR2 FQNEAQ (reference sequence). This CDR3 region has 14 residues. The CDR3 DNA is TGTGCCAGCAGCTCAGAAAAGGTAGCCACTGAAGCTTTCTTT. This gives the protein CASSSEKVATEAFF.

This chain links TRBV7-2 with TRBJ2-7; 13 bases line up with TRBD2. Trimming removed 5 bases from V and 5 bases from J; junction bases left unmatched: 6. The V gene's germline CDR1 is SGHTA and CDR2 FQGNSA. This CDR3 comprises 15 residues. The CDR3 DNA reads TGTGCCAGCAGCCCGACCGGGACTAGCGGGAACGAGCAGTACTTC. Translated, it gives CASSPTGTSGNEQYF.

The chain uses TRBV13 and TRBJ1-1; no definite D call. Trimming took 6 bases from V and 6 from J, leaving 20 bases between them. This CDR3 has 15 residues. Germline V gene sequence: CDR1 PRHDT, CDR2 FYEKMQ (reference sequence). CDR3 sequence (DNA): TGTGCCAGCAGAAGGTACTTCGTGCGGGAGGCTGAAGCTTTCTTT. Residues: CASRRYFVREAEAFF.